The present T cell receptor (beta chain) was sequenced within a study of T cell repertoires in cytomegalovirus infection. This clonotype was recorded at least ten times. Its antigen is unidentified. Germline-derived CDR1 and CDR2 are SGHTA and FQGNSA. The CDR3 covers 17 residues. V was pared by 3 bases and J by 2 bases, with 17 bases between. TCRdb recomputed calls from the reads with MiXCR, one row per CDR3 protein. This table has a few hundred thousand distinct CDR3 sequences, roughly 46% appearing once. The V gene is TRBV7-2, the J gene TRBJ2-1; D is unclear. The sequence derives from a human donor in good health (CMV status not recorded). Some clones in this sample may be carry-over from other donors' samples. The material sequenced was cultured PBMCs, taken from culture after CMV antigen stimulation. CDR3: CASSLWGVGNPYNEQFF. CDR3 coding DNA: TGTGCCAGCAGCTTGTGGGGTGTGGGTAATCCCTACAATGAGCAGTTCTTC.